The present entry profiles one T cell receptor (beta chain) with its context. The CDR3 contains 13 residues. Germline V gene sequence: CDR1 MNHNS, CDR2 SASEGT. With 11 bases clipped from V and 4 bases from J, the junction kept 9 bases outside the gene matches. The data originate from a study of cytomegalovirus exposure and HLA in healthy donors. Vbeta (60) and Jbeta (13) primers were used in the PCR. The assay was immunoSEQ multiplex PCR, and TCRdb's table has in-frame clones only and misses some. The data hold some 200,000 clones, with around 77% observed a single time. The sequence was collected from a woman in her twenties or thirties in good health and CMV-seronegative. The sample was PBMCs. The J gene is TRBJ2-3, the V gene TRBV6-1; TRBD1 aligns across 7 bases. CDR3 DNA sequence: TGTGCCGGCGGACAGGTGGGAGCAGATACGCAGTATTTT. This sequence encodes CAGGQVGADTQYF.